This TCR beta chain was captured by sequencing in a study of CD8+ T cells in alopecia areata. Whole-study context: Those treated were given oral tofacitinib at 5 to 10 mg twice daily. For 6 to 18 months, tofacitinib was taken, and 6 months off drug followed.

Germline CDR1 is MRHNA and CDR2 is SNTAGT. The V and J ends lost 3 bases and 6 bases respectively, with 9 bases between them. The CDR3 consists of 13 residues. In this sample, this clone turned up once. The antigen is not known. Whole-study findings and limits: Sequencing of scalp tissue also captures the resident alphabeta T cells of normal skin. In patients, TCRs were shared less clearly than in mice, and HLA may possibly be involved.

Once RNA had been extracted, it was reverse transcribed into cDNA to act as the sequencing template. The data were produced by immunoSEQ multiplex PCR, yet TCRdb's version contains in-frame clones alone and is incomplete. Counted here are roughly 150,000 clones, more than 45% occurring once; the ten biggest clones make up roughly a fifth. The sequence was obtained from a human donor with alopecia areata. V is TRBV6-4 and J is TRBJ2-1; D remains ambiguous. The starting material was CD8+ T cells sorted from blood, obtained at week 0. CDR3 sequence reads: CASSEGRSNEQFF. CDR3 nucleotides: TGTGCCAGCAGTGAGGGAAGGTCCAATGAGCAGTTCTTC.